The 21 T cell receptor beta chains in this list originate from one sample, sequenced in a study of OX40 agonist ivuxolimab in advanced cancers. Libraries were prepared by immunoSEQ multiplex PCR; TCRdb keeps only in-frame clonotypes and omits some of them. This sample yields 70,000 to 80,000 clones, of which roughly 86% are seen a single time; approximately 0.76% belongs to the top ten. The source material was CD4+ or CD8+ T cells sorted from blood, sampled in a trial of the OX40 agonist ivuxolimab. These receptors were collected from an adult with an advanced solid tumor such as melanoma, head and neck, liver or kidney cancer.

The chain carries TRBV6-1 and TRBJ2-7, with 7 positions matching TRBD1. In germline, CDR1 is MNHNS, CDR2 SASEGT. The CDR3 is 15 amino acids. Germline trimming cut 6 bases from V and 3 bases from J; bases unmatched to any gene: 11. CDR3 DNA: TGTGCCAGCAGGATTGACAGGGCAGATTTCTACGAGCAGTACTTC. Amino acids: CASRIDRADFYEQYF.

The V and J genes are TRBV19 and TRBJ2-5; no reliable D call. This CDR3 spans 16 amino acids. V was cut by 0 bases and J by 5 bases, with 16 bases left in between. Germline V CDR1 and CDR2: LNHDA, SQIVND (reference sequence). CDR3 DNA sequence: TGTGCCAGTAGTATAGATAGTAGCAATCTCCAGGAGACCCAGTACTTC. Encoded protein: CASSIDSSNLQETQYF.

The chain recombines TRBV11-1 with TRBJ2-5; 8 bases match TRBD1. This CDR3 spans 16 amino acids. V shed 5 bases and J 5 bases; nucleotides not matched to a gene: 13. From germline, CDR1 is SGHAT and CDR2 FQDESV (reference sequence). The CDR3 region has the DNA TGTGCCAGCAGCCCGTCCGGACAGGGCAGGGGTGAGACCCAGTACTTC. It is translated as CASSPSGQGRGETQYF.

This clone was counted a single time. This sequence joins TRBV14 and TRBJ1-2, with D possibly TRBD1 on 6 matching bases. Germline CDR1 reads SGHDN; CDR2 reads FVKESK. The CDR3 runs 14 residues. The ends were cut back, 6 bases at V and 5 bases at J, with 16 bases in the middle. CDR3 in amino acids: CASSSVTGTYGYTF. CDR3 bases: TGTGCCAGCAGTTCCGTGACAGGAACATATGGCTACACCTTC.

The chain links TRBV5-8 to TRBJ1-6; the D is unclear. CDR3 size: 15 residues. Germline-derived CDR1 and CDR2 are SGHTS and YDEGEE. The V and J ends lost 4 bases and 10 bases respectively, with 18 bases between them. The CDR3 bases are TGTGCCAGCAGCCCGGTCGCGGATCCGTGGTCACCCCTCCACTTT. It specifies CASSPVADPWSPLHF.

The rearrangement links TRBV5-1 to TRBJ1-3, with D possibly TRBD1 on 5 matching bases. Trimming removed 1 base from V and 3 bases from J, with 5 bases in between. Per germline, CDR1 SGHRS and CDR2 YFSETQ. The CDR3 sequence is 13 residues long. The CDR3 nucleotides are TGCGCCAGCAGCTTGAGGGGTGGAAACACCATATATTTT. Protein product: CASSLRGGNTIYF.

The V and J genes are TRBV10-1 and TRBJ2-3; a weak D match, TRBD2 (5 bases). V dropped 6 bases and J dropped 0 bases, with 19 bases sitting between them. The CDR3 is made up of 17 amino acids. Germline assignment: CDR1 WNHNN and CDR2 SYGVQD (reference sequence). CDR3 nucleotide sequence: TGCGCCAGCAGCCCCTCACTAGAAGCTTCTAGCACAGATACGCAGTATTTT. Residues: CASSPSLEASSTDTQYF.

The chain combines TRBV2 with TRBJ2-5; 8 bases line up with TRBD1. V shed 5 bases and J 2 bases; nucleotides not matched to a gene: 4. Germline CDR1 SNHLY, CDR2 FYNNEI. This CDR3 is 14 amino acids long. CDR3 bases: TGTGCCAGCAGTCCGGACAGGGAGCAAGAGACCCAGTACTTC. It translates to CASSPDREQETQYF.

The chain is built from TRBV7-2 and TRBJ1-1; D unclear. The germline gives CDR1 SGHTA, CDR2 FQGNSA. The germline V and J ends were trimmed by 5 bases and 1 base, with 11 bases remaining between them. The CDR3 is made up of 14 amino acids. This CDR3 reads CASSASRTNTEAFF. In nucleotides, the CDR3 is TGTGCCAGCAGCGCCTCAAGGACGAACACTGAAGCTTTCTTT.

V is TRBV30 and J is TRBJ2-3, with D possibly being TRBD2 (6 bases). The CDR3 totals 12 residues. Per germline, CDR1 GTSNPN and CDR2 SVGIG (reference sequence). Trimming took 3 bases from V and 9 from J, leaving 13 bases between them. As DNA, the CDR3 is TGTGCCTGGAGGGAAGCGGGCCTCACGCAGTATTTT. Protein product: CAWREAGLTQYF.

The chain joins TRBV7-3 to TRBJ2-7; no definite D call. CDR3 length equals 14 residues. Germline V lookup: CDR1 SGHTA, CDR2 FQGTGA. V shed 2 bases and J shed 2 bases, with 10 bases lying between them. As DNA, the CDR3 is TGTGCCAGCAGCTTACGAGACGGCCCCTACGAGCAGTACTTC. Protein sequence: CASSLRDGPYEQYF.

V is TRBV11-1 and J is TRBJ2-7, with 8 bases aligning to TRBD2. Losses at the gene ends were 5 bases for V and 0 bases for J; bases not matched to a gene: 6. Germline V CDR1 and CDR2: SGHAT, FQDESV (reference sequence). The CDR3 sequence is 15 residues long. The chain's CDR3 is CASSHGRASSYEQYF. The CDR3 DNA follows: TGTGCCAGCAGCCACGGGAGGGCGAGCTCCTACGAGCAGTACTTC. Supplemented by reference TRBV11-1 and TRBJ2-7, the full variable domain reads EAEVAQSPRYKITEKSQAVAFWCDPISGHATLYWYRQILGQGPELLVQFQDESVVDDSQLPKDRFSAERLKGVDSTLKIQPAELGDSAMYLCASSHGRASSYEQYFGPGTRLTVT.

The chain has TRBV4-2 and TRBJ1-1; no clear D. The CDR3 covers 15 residues. Per the germline V gene, CDR1 is LGHNA and CDR2 is YNFKEQ. The V end lost 0 bases, the J end lost 3 bases, and 11 bases lay between the germline ends. Here the CDR3 reads CASSQDGVEYTEAFF. The DNA for the CDR3 is TGTGCCAGCAGCCAAGATGGCGTGGAATACACTGAAGCTTTCTTT.

This chain joins TRBV29-1 and TRBJ2-5, with 7 positions matching TRBD2. The CDR3 sequence is 14 residues long. Germline CDR1 is SQVTM and CDR2 is ANQGSEA. J lost 1 base, V lost 2 bases, and 4 bases had no gene match. Here the CDR3 reads CSVEPGGFQETQYF. CDR3 sequence (DNA): TGCAGCGTTGAACCGGGAGGATTCCAAGAGACCCAGTACTTC.

The gene calls are TRBV6-5 and TRBJ2-7, with 11 positions matching TRBD1. From germline, CDR1 is MNHEY and CDR2 SVGAGI. This CDR3 is 14 amino acids long. J gave up 4 bases and V 7 bases, and 6 bases lay outside the gene matches. CDR3 coding DNA: TGTGCCAGCACCCGGACAGGGGGCGCGTACGAGCAGTACTTC. This sequence encodes CASTRTGGAYEQYF.

The V gene is TRBV5-1, the J gene TRBJ2-5; tentative D call: TRBD1 (5 bases). Germline values: CDR1 SGHRS, CDR2 YFSETQ. The V end lost 3 bases, the J end lost 5 bases, and 14 bases lay between the germline ends. The CDR3 sequence is 14 residues long. CDR3 in DNA: TGCGCCAGCAGCTACCGGTCTAACAGGGAGACCCAGTACTTC. Translation gives CASSYRSNRETQYF.

The genes are TRBV5-6 and TRBJ1-2, with D unclear. The germline CDR1 and CDR2 sequences are SGHDT and YYEEEE. V shed 1 base and J shed 5 bases, with 21 bases lying between them. The CDR3 extends over 17 amino acids. The CDR3 bases are TGTGCCAGCAGCTTGATGGAATGGCAGCTTGGTGGGTATGGCTACACCTTC. Residues: CASSLMEWQLGGYGYTF.

The V gene is TRBV29-1, the J gene TRBJ1-2; 9 nucleotides line up with TRBD1. The CDR3 length is 16 residues. Germline CDR1 reads SQVTM; CDR2 reads ANQGSEA. The V segment lost 6 bases and the J segment 7 bases; nucleotides outside the gene matches: 18. Written as DNA, the CDR3 is TGCAGCGTCAAAACCTGGGACAGGGCCCTACGTGGTGGCTACACCTTC. Translation: CSVKTWDRALRGGYTF.

The V call is TRBV15, the J call TRBJ1-3; D unclear. V was pared by 0 bases and J by 2 bases, with 5 bases between. CDR1 and CDR2 (germline): LNHNV, YYDKDF (reference sequence). The CDR3 is 14 amino acids. The CDR3 DNA follows: TGTGCCACCAGCAGAGATGGGGCTGGAAACACCATATATTTT. Its protein product is CATSRDGAGNTIYF.

The chain is built from TRBV29-1 and TRBJ2-1, with 9 bases identical to TRBD2. Trimming took 6 bases from V and 5 from J; bases not matched to a gene: 11. CDR3 length equals 15 residues. Germline V gene lookup returns CDR1 SQVTM and CDR2 ANQGSEA. In nucleotides, the CDR3 is TGCAGCGTCGTCCCCACTAGCGGGCCTAACAATGAGCAGTTCTTC. Protein sequence: CSVVPTSGPNNEQFF.

V is TRBV7-6 and J is TRBJ1-5; D call uncertain. The germline CDR1 and CDR2 sequences are SGHVS and FNYEAQ. CDR3 length equals 13 residues. With 5 bases removed from V and 5 bases from J, the gap between germline ends came to 10 bases. The CDR3 nucleotides are TGTGCCAGCAGCATGACGGACGATCAGCCCCAGCATTTT. Amino acid sequence: CASSMTDDQPQHF.